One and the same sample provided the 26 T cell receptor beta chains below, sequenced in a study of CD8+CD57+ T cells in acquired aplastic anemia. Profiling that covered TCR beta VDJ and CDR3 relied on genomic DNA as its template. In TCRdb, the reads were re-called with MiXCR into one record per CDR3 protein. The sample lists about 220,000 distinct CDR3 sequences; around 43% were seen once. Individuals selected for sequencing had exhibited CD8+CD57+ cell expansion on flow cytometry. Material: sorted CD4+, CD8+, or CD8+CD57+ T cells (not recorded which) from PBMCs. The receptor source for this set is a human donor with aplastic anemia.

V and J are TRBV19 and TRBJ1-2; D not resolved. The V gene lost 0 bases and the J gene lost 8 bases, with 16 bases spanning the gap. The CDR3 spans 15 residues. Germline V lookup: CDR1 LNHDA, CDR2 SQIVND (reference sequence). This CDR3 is CASSIDPGVTGGYTF. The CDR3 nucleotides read TGTGCCAGTAGTATAGATCCTGGGGTAACGGGAGGCTACACCTTC.

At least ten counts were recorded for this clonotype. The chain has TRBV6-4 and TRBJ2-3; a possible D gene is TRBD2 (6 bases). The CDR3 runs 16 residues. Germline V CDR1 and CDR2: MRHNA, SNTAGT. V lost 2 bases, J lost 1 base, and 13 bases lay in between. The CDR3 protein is CASSDNAGKGTDTQYF. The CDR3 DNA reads TGTGCCAGCAGTGACAACGCGGGAAAGGGCACAGATACGCAGTATTTT.

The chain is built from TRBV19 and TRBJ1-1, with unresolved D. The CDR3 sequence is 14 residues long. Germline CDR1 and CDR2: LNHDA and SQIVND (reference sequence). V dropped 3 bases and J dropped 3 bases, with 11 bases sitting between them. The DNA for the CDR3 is TGTGCCAGTAGTATCAAGGCGGGGTACACTGAAGCTTTCTTT. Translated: CASSIKAGYTEAFF.

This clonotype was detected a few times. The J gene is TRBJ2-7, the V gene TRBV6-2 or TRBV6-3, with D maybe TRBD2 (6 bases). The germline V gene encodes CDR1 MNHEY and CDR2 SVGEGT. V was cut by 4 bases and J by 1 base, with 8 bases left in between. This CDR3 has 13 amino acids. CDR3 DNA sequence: TGTGCCAGCAGTTTGACTAGGTCCTACGAGCAGTACTTC. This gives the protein CASSLTRSYEQYF.

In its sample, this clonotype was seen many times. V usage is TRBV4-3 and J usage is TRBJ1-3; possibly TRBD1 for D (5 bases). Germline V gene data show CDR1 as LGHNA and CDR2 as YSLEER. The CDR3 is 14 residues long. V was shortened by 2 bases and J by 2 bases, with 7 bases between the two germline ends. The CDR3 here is CASSQIRAGNTIYF. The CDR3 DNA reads TGCGCCAGCAGCCAAATCAGGGCTGGAAACACCATATATTTT.

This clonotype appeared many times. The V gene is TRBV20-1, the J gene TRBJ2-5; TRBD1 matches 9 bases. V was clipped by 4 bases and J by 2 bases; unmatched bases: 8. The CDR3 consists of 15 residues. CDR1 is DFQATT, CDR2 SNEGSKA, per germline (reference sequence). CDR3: CSAIWTGASQETQYF. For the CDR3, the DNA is TGCAGTGCTATATGGACAGGGGCCAGTCAAGAGACCCAGTACTTC.

CDR3 region: CASRIDYEQYF. CDR3 in DNA: TGTGCCAGCAGGATCGACTACGAGCAGTACTTC. The chain carries TRBV2 and TRBJ2-7; D not certain. CDR3 size: 11 residues. V was trimmed by 6 bases and J by 3 bases, leaving 6 bases between them. Germline CDR1 SNHLY, CDR2 FYNNEI.

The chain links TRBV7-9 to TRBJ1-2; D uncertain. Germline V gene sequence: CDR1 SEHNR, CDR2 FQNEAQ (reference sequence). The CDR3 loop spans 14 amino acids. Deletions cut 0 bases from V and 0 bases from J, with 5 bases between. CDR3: CASSLASSNYGYTF. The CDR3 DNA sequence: TGTGCCAGCAGCTTAGCTTCCTCTAACTATGGCTACACCTTC.

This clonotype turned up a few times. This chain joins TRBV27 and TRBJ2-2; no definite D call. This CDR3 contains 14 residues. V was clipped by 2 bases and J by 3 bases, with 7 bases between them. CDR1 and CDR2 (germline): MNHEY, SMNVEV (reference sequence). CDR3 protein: CASSLGSYTGELFF. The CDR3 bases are TGTGCCAGCAGTTTAGGCAGTTACACCGGGGAGCTGTTTTTT.

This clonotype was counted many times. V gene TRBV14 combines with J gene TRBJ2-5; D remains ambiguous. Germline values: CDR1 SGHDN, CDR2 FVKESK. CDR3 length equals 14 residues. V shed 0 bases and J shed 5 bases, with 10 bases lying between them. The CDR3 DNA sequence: TGTGCCAGCAGCCAAGAGGCGAGAGGCGAGACCCAGTACTTC. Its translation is CASSQEARGETQYF.

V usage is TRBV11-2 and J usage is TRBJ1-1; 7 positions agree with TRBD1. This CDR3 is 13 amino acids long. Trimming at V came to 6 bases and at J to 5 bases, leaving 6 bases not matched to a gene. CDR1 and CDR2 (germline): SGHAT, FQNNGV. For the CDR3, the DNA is TGTGCCAGCAGTGACAGGGACACTACTGAAGCTTTCTTT. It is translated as CASSDRDTTEAFF.

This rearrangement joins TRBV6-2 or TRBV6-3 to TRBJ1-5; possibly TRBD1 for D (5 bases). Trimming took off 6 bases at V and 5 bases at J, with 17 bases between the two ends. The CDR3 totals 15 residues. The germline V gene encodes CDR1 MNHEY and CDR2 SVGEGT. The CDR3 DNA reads TGTGCCAGCAGCCAGGCCCACAGGCTTTATCAGCCCCAGCATTTT. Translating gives CASSQAHRLYQPQHF.

CDR3 residues: CASSHSGRYHTGELFF. CDR3 DNA: TGTGCCAGCAGCCATTCGGGGCGATACCACACCGGGGAGCTGTTTTTT. The chain links TRBV7-9 to TRBJ2-2; either TRBD1 or TRBD2 may fit D (5 bases each). CDR1 SEHNR and CDR2 FQNEAQ come from the germline V gene (reference sequence). V was cut by 5 bases and J by 3 bases, with 16 bases left in between. This CDR3 spans 16 amino acids.

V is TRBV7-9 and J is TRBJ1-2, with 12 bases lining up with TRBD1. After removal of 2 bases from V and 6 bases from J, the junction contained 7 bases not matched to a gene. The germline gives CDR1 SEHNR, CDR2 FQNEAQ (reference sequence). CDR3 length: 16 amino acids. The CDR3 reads CASSLWGQGARDGYTF. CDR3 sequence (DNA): TGTGCCAGCAGCTTATGGGGACAGGGGGCGAGAGATGGCTACACCTTC. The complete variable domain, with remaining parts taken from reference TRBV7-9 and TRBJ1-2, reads DTGVSQNPRHKITKRGQNVTFRCDPISEHNRLYWYRQTLGQGPEFLTYFQNEAQLEKSRLLSDRFSAERPKGSFSTLEIQRTEQGDSAMYLCASSLWGQGARDGYTFGSGTRLTVV.

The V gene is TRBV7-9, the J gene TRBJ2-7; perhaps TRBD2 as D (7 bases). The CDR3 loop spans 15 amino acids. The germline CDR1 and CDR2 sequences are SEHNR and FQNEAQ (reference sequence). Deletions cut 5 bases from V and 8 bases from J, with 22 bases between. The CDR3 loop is CASSLIWGGLDKQYF. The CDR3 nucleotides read TGTGCCAGCAGCCTGATCTGGGGGGGGCTCGACAAGCAGTACTTC.

As DNA, the CDR3 is TGCAGTGCTAGAGGGACAGGGGACACCTTC. Residues: CSARGTGDTF. V and J are TRBV20-1 and TRBJ1-2, with TRBD1 matching over 9 bases. The V gene's germline CDR1 is DFQATT and CDR2 SNEGSKA (reference sequence). Trimming cost V 1 base and J 12 bases; bases outside gene matches: 0. The CDR3 is made up of 10 amino acids.

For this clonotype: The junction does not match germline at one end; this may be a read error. The DNA for the CDR3 is TGCGCCAGCAGCATCTGGACTAGCGGGGCAAACAATGAGCAGTTCTTC. Its protein is CASSIWTSGANNEQFF. The gene calls are TRBV7-9 and TRBJ2-1; TRBD2 aligns across 12 bases. This CDR3 has 16 amino acids. Germline CDR1 reads SEHNR; CDR2 reads FQNEAQ (reference sequence).

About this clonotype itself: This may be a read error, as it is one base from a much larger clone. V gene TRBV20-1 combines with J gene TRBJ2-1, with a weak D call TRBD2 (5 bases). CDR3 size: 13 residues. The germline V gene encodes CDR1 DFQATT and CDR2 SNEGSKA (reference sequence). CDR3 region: CSALGGYSNEQSF. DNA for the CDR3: TGCAGTGCTCTCGGAGGTTACAGCAATGAGCAGTCCTTC.

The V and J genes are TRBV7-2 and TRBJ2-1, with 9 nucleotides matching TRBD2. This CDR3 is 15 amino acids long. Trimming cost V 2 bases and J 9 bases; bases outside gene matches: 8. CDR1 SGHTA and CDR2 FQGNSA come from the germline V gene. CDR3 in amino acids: CASSLQREADSEQFF. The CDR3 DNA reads TGTGCCAGCAGCTTACAGCGGGAGGCCGACAGTGAGCAGTTCTTC.

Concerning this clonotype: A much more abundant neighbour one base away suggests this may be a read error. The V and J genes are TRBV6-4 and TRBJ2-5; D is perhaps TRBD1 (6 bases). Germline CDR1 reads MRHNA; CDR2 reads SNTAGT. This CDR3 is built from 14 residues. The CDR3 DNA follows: TGTGCCAGCAGGTGGCTGGGGGCCCAAGAGACCCAGTGCTTC. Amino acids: CASRWLGAQETQCF.

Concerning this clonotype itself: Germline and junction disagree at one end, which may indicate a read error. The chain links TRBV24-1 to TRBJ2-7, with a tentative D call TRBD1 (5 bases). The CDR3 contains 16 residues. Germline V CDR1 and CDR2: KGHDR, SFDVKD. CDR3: CASSDWLVTEAYEQYF. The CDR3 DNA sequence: TGTGCCAGCAGTGATTGGCTGGTGACAGAAGCCTACGAGCAGTACTTC.

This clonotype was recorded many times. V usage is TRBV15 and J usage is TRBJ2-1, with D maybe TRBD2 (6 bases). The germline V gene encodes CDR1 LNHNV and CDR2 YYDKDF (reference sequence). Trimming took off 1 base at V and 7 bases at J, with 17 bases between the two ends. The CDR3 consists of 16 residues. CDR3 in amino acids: CATSRGYGGMDNEQFF. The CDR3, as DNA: TGTGCCACCAGCAGAGGATACGGCGGGATGGATAATGAGCAGTTCTTC.

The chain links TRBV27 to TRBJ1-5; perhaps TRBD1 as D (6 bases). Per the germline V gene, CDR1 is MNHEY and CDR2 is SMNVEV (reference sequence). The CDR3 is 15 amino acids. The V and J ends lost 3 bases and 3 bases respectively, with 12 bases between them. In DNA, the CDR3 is TGTGCCAGCAGTTTGGACAGCTCCCTCAATCAGCCCCAGCATTTT. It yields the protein CASSLDSSLNQPQHF.

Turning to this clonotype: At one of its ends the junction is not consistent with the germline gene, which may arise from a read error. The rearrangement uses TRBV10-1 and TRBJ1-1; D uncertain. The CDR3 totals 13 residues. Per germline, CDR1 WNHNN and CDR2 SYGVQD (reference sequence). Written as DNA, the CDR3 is TGTGCCAGCAGTTTTTTAATCCCCACTGAAGCTTTCTTT. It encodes CASSFLIPTEAFF.

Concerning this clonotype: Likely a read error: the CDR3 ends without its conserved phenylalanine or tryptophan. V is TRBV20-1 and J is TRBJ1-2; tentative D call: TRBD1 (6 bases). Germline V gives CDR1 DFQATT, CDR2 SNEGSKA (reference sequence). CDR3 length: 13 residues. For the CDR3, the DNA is TGCAGTGCTAGATCCAGGGACAACTGTGGCTACACCTCC. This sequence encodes CSARSRDNCGYTS.

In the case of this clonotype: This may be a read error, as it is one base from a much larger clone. This CDR3 is CASSPGTGGSEQLF. As DNA, the CDR3 is TGTGCCAGCAGCCCCGGGACAGGGGGCTCTGAGCAGCTCTTC. J is TRBJ2-1 and V is TRBV9; 12 nucleotides line up with TRBD1. The germline CDR1 and CDR2 sequences are SGDLS and YYNGEE. This CDR3 is 14 amino acids long. Complete variable domain (other parts from reference TRBV9 and TRBJ2-1): DSGVTQTPKHLITATGQRVTLRCSPRSGDLSVYWYQQSLDQGLQFLIQYYNGEERAKGNILERFSAQQFPDLHSELNLSSLELGDSALYFCASSPGTGGSEQLFGPGTRLTVL.